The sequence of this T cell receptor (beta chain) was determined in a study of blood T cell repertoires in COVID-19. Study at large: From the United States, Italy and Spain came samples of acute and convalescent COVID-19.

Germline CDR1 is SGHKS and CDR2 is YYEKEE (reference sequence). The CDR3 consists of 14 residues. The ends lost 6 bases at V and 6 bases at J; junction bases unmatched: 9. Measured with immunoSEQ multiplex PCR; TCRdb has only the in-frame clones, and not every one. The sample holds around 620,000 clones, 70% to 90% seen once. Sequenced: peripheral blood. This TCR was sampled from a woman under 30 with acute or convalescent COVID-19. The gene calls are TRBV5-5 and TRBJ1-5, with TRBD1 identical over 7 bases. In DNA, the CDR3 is TGTGCCAGCACCTTAGGGGGCGCCGGTCAGCCCCAGCATTTT. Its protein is CASTLGGAGQPQHF.